Shown below are 26 T cell receptor beta chains from a single sample sequenced in a study of blood T cell repertoires in COVID-19. Clones were read by immunoSEQ multiplex PCR, and TCRdb kept only the in-frame ones, dropping some. The table includes 360,000 or so clones, over 85% detected once. Material for sequencing was peripheral blood. All receptors come from a woman in her fifties or sixties with COVID-19, enrolled during active disease.

The rearrangement joins TRBV7-3 to TRBJ1-1; no firm D call. This CDR3 spans 14 amino acids. V was clipped by 4 bases and J by 6 bases, with 15 bases between them. The germline V gene encodes CDR1 SGHTA and CDR2 FQGTGA. CDR3 residues: CASSSAFGVPEAFF. The DNA of the CDR3 is TGTGCCAGCAGCTCCGCCTTTGGAGTCCCTGAAGCTTTCTTT.

This clone was seen once. The chain is built from TRBV10-2 and TRBJ1-2; the D gene is possibly TRBD1 (5 bases). Trimming took off 6 bases at V and 6 bases at J, with 26 bases between the two ends. The CDR3 runs to 17 residues. CDR1 is WSHSY and CDR2 is SAAADI in the germline V gene. The CDR3 sequence is CASRLSNPGTAIDGYTF. DNA of the CDR3: TGCGCCAGCAGACTTAGCAACCCCGGGACTGCTATTGATGGCTACACCTTC.

The J gene is TRBJ1-6, the V gene TRBV6-2 or TRBV6-3; 12 bases agree with TRBD1. J gave up 5 bases and V 3 bases, and 11 bases lay outside the gene matches. The germline V gene has CDR1 MNHEY and CDR2 SVGEGT. The CDR3 length is 19 residues. The CDR3 reads CASSYPGQGARPDNSPLHF. Here the CDR3 DNA reads TGTGCCAGCAGTTATCCGGGACAGGGGGCCCGCCCCGATAATTCACCCCTCCACTTT.

On this clone: Distinct nucleotide sequences in the sample also encode this CDR3. V is TRBV29-1 and J is TRBJ2-7; 11 bases agree with TRBD1. Unmatched junction bases numbered 3, after V lost 4 bases and J lost 4 bases. Germline V gene lookup returns CDR1 SQVTM and CDR2 ANQGSEA. This CDR3 is 13 amino acids long. This CDR3 reads CSVAGQGAYEQYF. The DNA of the CDR3 is TGCAGCGTTGCCGGACAGGGGGCATACGAGCAGTACTTC.

The V call is TRBV19, the J call TRBJ1-2; 11 positions agree with TRBD1. The V gene end was trimmed by 7 bases and the J gene end by 2 bases; junction bases not matched to a gene: 6. Germline V gives CDR1 LNHDA, CDR2 SQIVND (reference sequence). CDR3 length: 15 residues. The DNA for the CDR3 is TGTGCCAGTACTGGGACAGGGGGTTGGAACTATGGCTACACCTTC. Translation gives CASTGTGGWNYGYTF.

The chain carries TRBV7-3 and TRBJ2-1, with 11 bases that match TRBD2. This CDR3 has 17 amino acids. Germline V gene lookup returns CDR1 SGHTA and CDR2 FQGTGA. V lost 5 bases and J lost 2; bases outside the gene matches: 8. The CDR3 sequence is CASSPNPTSGTYNEQFF. The CDR3 nucleotides read TGTGCCAGCAGCCCAAACCCGACTAGCGGGACCTACAATGAGCAGTTCTTC.

V and J are TRBV2 and TRBJ2-3; the match to TRBD2 covers 10 bases. The CDR3 covers 17 residues. V was pared by 6 bases and J by 2 bases, with 11 bases of the junction left unmatched. The germline V gene encodes CDR1 SNHLY and CDR2 FYNNEI. CDR3 region: CASRVTHSGGPTDTQYF. CDR3 coding DNA: TGTGCCAGCAGAGTAACCCATAGCGGGGGGCCCACAGATACGCAGTATTTT. Full variable domain (remainder filled in from reference TRBV2 and TRBJ2-3): EPEVTQTPSHQVTQMGQEVILRCVPISNHLYFYWYRQILGQKVEFLVSFYNNEISEKSEIFDDQFSVERPDGSNFTLKIRSTKLEDSAMYFCASRVTHSGGPTDTQYFGPGTRLTVL.

V usage is TRBV7-9 and J usage is TRBJ1-1; no definite D call. The CDR3 covers 11 residues. The V gene's germline CDR1 is SEHNR and CDR2 FQNEAQ (reference sequence). V dropped 1 base and J dropped 10 bases, with 7 bases sitting between them. The CDR3 is CASSLVEAAFF. The CDR3 bases are TGTGCCAGCAGCTTAGTGGAGGCAGCTTTCTTT.

The CDR3, as DNA: TGTGCCAGCAGCCCGGGACAGGGGTCGGGGAATGGCTACACCTTC. It specifies CASSPGQGSGNGYTF. The genes are TRBV6-5 and TRBJ1-2, with TRBD1 matching 10 bases. Germline CDR1 and CDR2: MNHEY and SVGAGI. The CDR3 has 15 amino acids. Germline trimming cut 6 bases from V and 6 bases from J; bases unmatched to any gene: 10.

The V call is TRBV5-1, the J call TRBJ2-7; TRBD2 matches 10 bases. Germline CDR1 and CDR2: SGHRS and YFSETQ. This CDR3 comprises 16 residues. V lost 0 bases, J lost 4 bases, and 7 bases stayed unmatched. In DNA, the CDR3 is TGCGCCAGCAGCTTGGCTTCTAGCGGGGGTCTATACGAGCAGTACTTC. This translates into CASSLASSGGLYEQYF.

The genes are TRBV29-1 and TRBJ1-1; 8 bases map to TRBD1. CDR1 and CDR2 from the germline V gene are SQVTM and ANQGSEA. The CDR3 covers 12 residues. DNA of the CDR3: TGCAGAGCGGACAGGGAGCACACTGAAGCTTTCTTT. Protein: CRADREHTEAFF. The full variable domain, completed using reference TRBV29-1 and TRBJ1-1, is SAVISQKPSRDICQRGTSLTIQCQVDSQVTMMFWYRQQPGQSLTLIATANQGSEATYESGFVIDKFPISRPNLTFSTLTVSNMSPEDSSIYLCRADREHTEAFFGQGTRLTVV.

The V gene is TRBV7-3, the J gene TRBJ2-1; 9 nucleotides match TRBD2. V trimming: 2 bases; J trimming: 4 bases; junction bases outside the gene matches: 6. Per the germline V gene, CDR1 is SGHTA and CDR2 is FQGTGA. This CDR3 is built from 16 residues. CDR3 residues: CASSLAPSGGYNEQFF. CDR3 sequence (DNA): TGTGCCAGCAGCTTAGCACCCAGCGGGGGGTACAATGAGCAGTTCTTC.

The V gene is TRBV4-1, the J gene TRBJ1-4; 8 bases are a match to TRBD1. The CDR3 contains 14 residues. Trimming cost V 1 base and J 7 bases; bases outside gene matches: 2. Germline loops: CDR1 MGHRA, CDR2 YSYEKL. CDR3 protein: CASSQGTGFEKLFF. CDR3 bases: TGCGCCAGCAGCCAAGGGACAGGGTTTGAAAAACTGTTTTTT.

The genes are TRBV6-5 and TRBJ1-5; 8 nucleotides align to TRBD1. The V segment lost 7 bases and the J segment 7 bases; nucleotides outside the gene matches: 6. This CDR3 is built from 13 residues. Germline loops: CDR1 MNHEY, CDR2 SVGAGI. The CDR3 loop is CASTFDRGQPQHF. CDR3 coding DNA: TGTGCCAGCACATTCGACAGGGGACAGCCCCAGCATTTT.

This chain connects TRBV19 to TRBJ1-4, with 7 bases lining up with TRBD1. CDR1 and CDR2 from the germline V gene are LNHDA and SQIVND (reference sequence). The CDR3 consists of 15 residues. The ends lost 2 bases at V and 5 bases at J; junction bases unmatched: 5. CDR3 residues: CASSIRQGYNEKLFF. The CDR3 DNA follows: TGTGCCAGTAGTATACGACAGGGATACAATGAAAAACTGTTTTTT.

Only a few counts were recorded for this clone. J is TRBJ1-2 and V is TRBV12-3 or TRBV12-4, with D hard to call. The CDR3 sequence is 13 residues long. V gave up 3 bases and J gave up 4 bases, with 9 bases separating them. The CDR3 reads CASSLGTSYGYTF. In nucleotides, the CDR3 is TGTGCCAGCAGTTTGGGCACAAGCTATGGCTACACCTTC.

The V gene is TRBV7-3, the J gene TRBJ1-1, with 8 bases identical to TRBD1. J was trimmed by 4 bases and V by 3 bases; bases with no gene match: 4. This CDR3 is built from 14 residues. Germline-derived CDR1 and CDR2 are SGHTA and FQGTGA. CDR3 in DNA: TGTGCCAGCAGCTTGCAGGGGGCTGCCACTGAAGCTTTCTTT. Translating gives CASSLQGAATEAFF.

This clone came up once. The DNA of the CDR3 is TGTGCCAGCAGGGCAGGGGGCGACTTTTCACCCCTCCACTTT. Translated, it gives CASRAGGDFSPLHF. The chain links TRBV2 to TRBJ1-6; 8 bases are shared with TRBD1. The V gene end was trimmed by 6 bases and the J gene end by 9 bases; junction bases not matched to a gene: 7. CDR3 length: 14 residues. Germline V gene lookup returns CDR1 SNHLY and CDR2 FYNNEI.

The chain recombines TRBV28 with TRBJ1-5, with a weak D call TRBD1 (5 bases). CDR3 length equals 15 residues. Germline assignment: CDR1 MDHEN and CDR2 SYDVKM. With 8 bases removed from V and 2 bases from J, the gap between germline ends came to 16 bases. CDR3 sequence reads: CASYPPGMGNQPQHF. The CDR3 DNA sequence: TGTGCCAGCTATCCCCCAGGGATGGGCAATCAGCCCCAGCATTTT.

V usage is TRBV7-2 and J usage is TRBJ2-1; 16 bases match TRBD2. Germline values: CDR1 SGHTA, CDR2 FQGNSA. The CDR3 contains 14 residues. The junction had 1 base not matched to a gene; V was cut back by 4 bases and J by 10 bases. The CDR3 reads CASSSGLAGGEQFF. CDR3 nucleotides: TGTGCCAGCAGCTCGGGACTAGCGGGGGGGGAGCAGTTCTTC.

V usage is TRBV4-1 and J usage is TRBJ2-5; D is unclear. The CDR3 loop spans 15 amino acids. Germline CDR1 and CDR2: MGHRA and YSYEKL. V lost 2 bases to trimming and J lost 7 bases, with 17 bases between them. The CDR3 bases are TGCGCCAGCAGCCAAAGAAGCGCTCCCTCCGTGACCCAGTACTTC. It specifies CASSQRSAPSVTQYF.

The rearrangement joins TRBV7-8 to TRBJ2-7; 7 bases align to TRBD2. V shed 3 bases, J shed 2 bases, and the junction held 1 base outside the gene matches. The germline gives CDR1 SGHVS, CDR2 FQNEAQ. This CDR3 contains 13 residues. The chain's CDR3 is CASSFGGAYEQYF. The CDR3 DNA follows: TGTGCCAGCAGCTTTGGGGGGGCCTACGAGCAGTACTTC.

The chain is built from TRBV28 and TRBJ2-7, with D tentatively TRBD1 (5 bases). The V end was cut by 2 bases, the J end by 0 bases, with 11 bases between. Looked up from germline, CDR1 is MDHEN and CDR2 is SYDVKM. The length of the CDR3 is 15 residues. CDR3: CASSLMTASSYEQYF. The CDR3 bases are TGTGCCAGCAGTTTAATGACAGCGTCCTCCTACGAGCAGTACTTC.

CDR3 nucleotides: TGCAGTGCTAGTTGGGAGCAGACATTCCGTGGCTACACCTTC. Translation gives CSASWEQTFRGYTF. The genes are TRBV20-1 and TRBJ1-2; no clear D gene. V was cut by 3 bases and J by 7 bases, with 18 bases left in between. CDR1 DFQATT and CDR2 SNEGSKA come from the germline V gene (reference sequence). CDR3 size: 14 residues.

In DNA form, the CDR3 reads TGTGCCAGCAGTCCATCCCGGGGACTAGCGGGGGTTCAGTTCTTC. Protein sequence: CASSPSRGLAGVQFF. This chain joins TRBV6-2 or TRBV6-3 and TRBJ2-1, with 14 bases lining up with TRBD2. Trimming removed 5 bases from V and 13 bases from J; junction bases left unmatched: 10. There are 15 residues in the CDR3. In germline, CDR1 is MNHEY, CDR2 SVGEGT.

The chain uses TRBV28 and TRBJ1-6; D possibly corresponds to TRBD1 (6 bases). Germline CDR1 and CDR2: MDHEN and SYDVKM. Trimming removed 6 bases at V and 8 bases at J, with 29 bases between. The CDR3 is 19 residues long. The CDR3 DNA follows: TGTGCCAGCAGCTCAAACACCGGACAGCTCAAAGGTATCTATTCACCCCTCCACTTT. Protein product: CASSSNTGQLKGIYSPLHF.